This T cell receptor beta chain stems from a study of OX40 agonist ivuxolimab in advanced cancers. The table came from immunoSEQ multiplex PCR; TCRdb's copy has only in-frame clones and leaves some out. The sample has under 85,000 clones, roughly 80% seen once; the top ten hold about 2.4%. Notes on this clone: Its antigen is not identified.

Overall study results and limits: Also showing low normalized T-cell clonal expansion were some of the nonresponders.

This receptor was identified in an adult with an advanced solid tumor such as melanoma, head and neck, liver or kidney cancer. The material was CD4+ or CD8+ T cells sorted from blood, obtained in a trial of the OX40 agonist ivuxolimab.

CDR3 region: CASREGQARDYGYTF. Here the CDR3 DNA reads TGTGCCAGCAGAGAGGGACAGGCCCGTGACTATGGCTACACCTTC. V gene TRBV2 combines with J gene TRBJ1-2; 8 bases map to TRBD1. This CDR3 is built from 15 residues. The V and J ends lost 6 bases and 3 bases, in that order; junction bases with no gene match: 9. In germline, CDR1 is SNHLY, CDR2 FYNNEI.